This note documents a single T cell receptor (beta chain) sequence. The antigen is not known. This table comes from immunoSEQ multiplex PCR, and its TCRdb copy is limited to in-frame clones, with some not included. The sample includes 75,000 to 80,000 clones, 80% of them seen just once. These data belong to a study of T cells in localized non-small cell lung cancer. Study results and caveats: The appearance of a median roughly 61 of the top 100 tumor clones was seen in adjacent lung. A single tumor region was sequenced, leaving heterogeneity possible.

The germline CDR1 and CDR2 sequences are MNHNS and SASEGT. The CDR3 has 12 residues. The germline V and J ends were trimmed by 7 bases and 1 base, with 7 bases remaining between them. This chain uses TRBV6-1 with TRBJ1-1; D is undetermined. The source was peripheral blood, collected before any cancer treatment. This sequence originates from a female donor aged 60 or older with stage I lung adenocarcinoma. The CDR3 DNA is TGTGCCAGCACGAGGACGAACACTGAAGCTTTCTTT. Protein product: CASTRTNTEAFF.